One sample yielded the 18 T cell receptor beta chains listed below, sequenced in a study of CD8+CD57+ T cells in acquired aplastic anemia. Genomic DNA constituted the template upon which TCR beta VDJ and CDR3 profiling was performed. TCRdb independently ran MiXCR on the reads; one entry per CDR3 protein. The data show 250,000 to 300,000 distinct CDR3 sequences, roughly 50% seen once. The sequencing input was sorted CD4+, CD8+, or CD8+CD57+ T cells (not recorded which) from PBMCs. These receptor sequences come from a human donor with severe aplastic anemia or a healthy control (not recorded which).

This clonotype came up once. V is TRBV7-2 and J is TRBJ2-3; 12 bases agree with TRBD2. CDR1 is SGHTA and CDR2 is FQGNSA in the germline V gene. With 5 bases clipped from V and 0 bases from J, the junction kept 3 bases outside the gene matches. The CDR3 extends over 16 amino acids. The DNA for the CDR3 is TGTGCCAGCAGCGCAGGACTAGCGGGAAGCACAGATACGCAGTATTTT. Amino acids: CASSAGLAGSTDTQYF.

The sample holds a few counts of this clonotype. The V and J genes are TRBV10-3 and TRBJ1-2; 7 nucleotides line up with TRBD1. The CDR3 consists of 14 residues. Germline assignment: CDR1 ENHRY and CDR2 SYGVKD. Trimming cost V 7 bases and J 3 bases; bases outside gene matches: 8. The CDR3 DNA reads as TGTGCCATCACTCCGGACAGGCAACACTATGGCTACACCTTC. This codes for CAITPDRQHYGYTF.

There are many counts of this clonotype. Here the CDR3 reads CASSLITGGSYEQYF. DNA of the CDR3: TGCGCCAGCAGCTTGATTACCGGCGGATCCTACGAGCAGTACTTC. This chain links TRBV5-1 with TRBJ2-7; D call uncertain. V dropped 1 base and J dropped 1 base, with 12 bases sitting between them. This CDR3 spans 15 amino acids. Germline values: CDR1 SGHRS, CDR2 YFSETQ.

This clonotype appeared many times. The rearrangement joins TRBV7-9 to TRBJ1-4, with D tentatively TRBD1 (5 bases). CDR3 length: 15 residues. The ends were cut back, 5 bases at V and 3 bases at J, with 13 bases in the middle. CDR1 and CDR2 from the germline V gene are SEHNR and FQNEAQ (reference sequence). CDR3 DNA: TGTGCCAGCAGCATAGGGGCAGGGCCTAATGAAAAACTGTTTTTT. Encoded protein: CASSIGAGPNEKLFF.

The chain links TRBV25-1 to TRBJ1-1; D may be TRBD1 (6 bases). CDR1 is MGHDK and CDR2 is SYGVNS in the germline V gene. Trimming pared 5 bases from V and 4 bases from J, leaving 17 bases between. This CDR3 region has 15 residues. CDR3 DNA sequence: TGTGCCAGCAGTTACTCCGACAGGATACCCACTGAAGCTTTCTTT. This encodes CASSYSDRIPTEAFF.

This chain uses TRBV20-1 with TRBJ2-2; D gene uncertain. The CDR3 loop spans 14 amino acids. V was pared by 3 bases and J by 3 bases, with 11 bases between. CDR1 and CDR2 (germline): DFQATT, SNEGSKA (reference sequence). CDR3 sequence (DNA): TGCAGTGCTAGGGCGGCTGGGGACACCGGGGAGCTGTTTTTT. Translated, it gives CSARAAGDTGELFF.

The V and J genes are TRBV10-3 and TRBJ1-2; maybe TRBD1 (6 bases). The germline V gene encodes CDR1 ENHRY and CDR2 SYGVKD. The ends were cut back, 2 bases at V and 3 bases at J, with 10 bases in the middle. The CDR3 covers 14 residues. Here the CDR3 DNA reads TGTGCCATCAGTGAGGACAGGAGGGACTATGGCTACACCTTC. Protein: CAISEDRRDYGYTF.

The CDR3 loop is CASSWQGDEQFF. In DNA form, the CDR3 reads TGCGCCAGCAGCTGGCAGGGAGATGAGCAGTTCTTC. V gene TRBV5-1 combines with J gene TRBJ2-1; D tentatively fits TRBD1 or TRBD2 (5 bases each). V was clipped by 3 bases and J by 8 bases, with 9 bases between them. CDR3 size: 12 residues. CDR1 is SGHRS, CDR2 YFSETQ, per germline.

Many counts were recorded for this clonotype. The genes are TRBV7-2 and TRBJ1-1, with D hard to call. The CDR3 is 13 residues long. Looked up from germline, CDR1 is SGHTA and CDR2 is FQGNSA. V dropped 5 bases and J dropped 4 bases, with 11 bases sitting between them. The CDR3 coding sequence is TGTGCCAGCAGCGCTATCGGGATCACTGAAGCTTTCTTT. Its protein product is CASSAIGITEAFF.

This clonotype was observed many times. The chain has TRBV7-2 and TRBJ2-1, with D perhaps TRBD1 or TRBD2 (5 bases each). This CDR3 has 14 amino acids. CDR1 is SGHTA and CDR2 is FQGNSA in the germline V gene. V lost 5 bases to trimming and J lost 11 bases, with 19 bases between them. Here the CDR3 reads CASSTTVGEGQQFF. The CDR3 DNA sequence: TGTGCCAGCAGCACCACTGTAGGCGAGGGACAGCAGTTCTTC.

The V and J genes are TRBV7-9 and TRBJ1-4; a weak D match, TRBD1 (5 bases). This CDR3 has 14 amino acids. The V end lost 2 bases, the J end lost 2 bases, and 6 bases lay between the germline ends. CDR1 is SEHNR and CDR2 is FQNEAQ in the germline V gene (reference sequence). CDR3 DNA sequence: TGTGCCAGCAGCTTACAGGGCACTAATGAAAAACTGTTTTTT. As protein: CASSLQGTNEKLFF.

CDR3 residues: CASGVAGGPETQYF. Here the CDR3 DNA reads TGTGCCAGCGGGGTGGCGGGGGGACCGGAGACCCAGTACTTC. The rearrangement uses TRBV5-4 and TRBJ2-5; TRBD2 agrees at 8 bases. Germline assignment: CDR1 SGHNT and CDR2 YYREEE (reference sequence). The CDR3 is 14 residues long. V shed 7 bases, J shed 5 bases, and the junction held 10 bases outside the gene matches.

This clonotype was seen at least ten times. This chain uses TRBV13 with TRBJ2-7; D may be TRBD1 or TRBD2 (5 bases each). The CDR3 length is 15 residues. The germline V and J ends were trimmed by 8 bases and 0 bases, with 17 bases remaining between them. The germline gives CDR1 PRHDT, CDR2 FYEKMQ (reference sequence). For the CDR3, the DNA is TGTGCCAGCCGGAATAACTGGGGACCCTCCTACGAGCAGTACTTC. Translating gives CASRNNWGPSYEQYF.

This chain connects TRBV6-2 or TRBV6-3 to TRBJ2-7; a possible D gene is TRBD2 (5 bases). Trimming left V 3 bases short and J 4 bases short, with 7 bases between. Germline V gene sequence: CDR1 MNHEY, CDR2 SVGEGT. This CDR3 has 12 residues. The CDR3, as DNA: TGTGCCAGCAGTTATGACTATTACGAGCAGTACTTC. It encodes CASSYDYYEQYF.

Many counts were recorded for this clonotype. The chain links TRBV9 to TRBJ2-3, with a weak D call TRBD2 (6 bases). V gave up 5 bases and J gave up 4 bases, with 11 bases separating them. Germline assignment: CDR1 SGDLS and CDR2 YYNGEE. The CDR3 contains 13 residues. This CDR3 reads CASSHSGADTQYF. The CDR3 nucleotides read TGTGCCAGCAGTCACTCGGGGGCAGATACGCAGTATTTT.

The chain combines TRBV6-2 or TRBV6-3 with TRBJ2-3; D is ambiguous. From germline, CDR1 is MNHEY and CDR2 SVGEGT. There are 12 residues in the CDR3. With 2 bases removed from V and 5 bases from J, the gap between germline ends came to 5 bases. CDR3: CASSYNRDTQYF. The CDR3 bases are TGTGCCAGCAGTTACAACAGAGATACGCAGTATTTT.

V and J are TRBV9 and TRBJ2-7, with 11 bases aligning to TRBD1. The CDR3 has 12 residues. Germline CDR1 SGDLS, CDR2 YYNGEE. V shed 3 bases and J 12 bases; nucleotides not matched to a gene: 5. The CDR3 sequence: CASSGDRGRLYF. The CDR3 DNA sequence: TGTGCCAGCAGCGGGGACAGGGGGAGGCTGTACTTC.

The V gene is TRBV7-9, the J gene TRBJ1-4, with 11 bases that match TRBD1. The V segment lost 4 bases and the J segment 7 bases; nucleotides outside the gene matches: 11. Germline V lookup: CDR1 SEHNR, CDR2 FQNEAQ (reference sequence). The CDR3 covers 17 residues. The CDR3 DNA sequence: TGTGCCAGCAGCTCAGACGGACAGGGGGCGTACGGTGAAAAACTGTTTTTT. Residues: CASSSDGQGAYGEKLFF.